This T cell receptor (beta chain) emerged from a study of response to subunit inactivated influenza vaccine. Findings and limits, study-wide: New T cells are recruited in small numbers by each seasonal influenza vaccination, according to the authors' suggestion.

To note about this clonotype: Its matching antigen is unknown.

Germline CDR1 reads SGHTA; CDR2 reads FQGNSA. CDR3 length equals 17 residues. V lost 2 bases, J lost 0 bases, and 11 bases lay in between. TCRdb re-called the RT-PCR reads through MiXCR, storing one row per CDR3 protein. Of hundreds of thousands of distinct CDR3 sequences in the sample, approximately 15% were seen once. The chain recombines TRBV7-2 with TRBJ2-6, with D maybe TRBD1 (5 bases). This clonotype was obtained from a man aged 50 to 59 who received an inactivated influenza vaccine. The source material was PBMCs from blood, sampled 11 to 12 days after vaccination. CDR3 DNA sequence: TGTGCCAGCAGCTTAACAGGTTTAAGCTCTGGGGCCAACGTCCTGACTTTC. It codes for CASSLTGLSSGANVLTF.